The entry below gives a single T cell receptor beta chain sequence along with its context. It lacks a known antigen. It has no much larger one-base neighbor in the sample; base qualities were not kept. Other DNA variants within this sample encode the same CDR3. The CDR3 goes from the cysteine to the phenylalanine over 15 residues. Here the CDR3 DNA is all that survives: 45 bases in frame from base 1. V trim: 4 bases; J trim: 4 bases; unmatched bases: 6. Via the germline V gene (reference sequence), CDR1 is SEHNR and CDR2 FQNEAQ. These data belong to a study of blood T cell repertoires in COVID-19 (dated by TCRdb to about 2020). About the full investigation: Samples covering the acute and convalescent phases of COVID-19 were provided by collaborators in the United States, Italy and Spain. The repertoires were made available in a free public database intended to serve as a resource for research on the immune response to SARS-CoV-2. Subjects who had been exposed to COVID-19, were actively infected with it, or had recovered from it provided the deeply sampled blood TCRbeta repertoires that made up the dataset. The prospective study material was composed of cDNA or gDNA derived from T cells, B-cell-depleted T cells, or PBMCs. Nearly every sample came with metadata listing a de-identified subject ID, COVID-19 status, age in years and sex. Where HLA class I and class II types were available, the types were taken from metadata supplied by the sample provider, not from assay-based typing. The samples were drawn from two sources: the first 160 participants of the ongoing ImmuneRACE study, and fewer than 1,500 subjects contributed by 6 global collaborators.

Beyond this particular receptor, the publication reports: The quantity of clinical and demographic metadata differed by source and by participant and was supplied without curation.

Whole blood was collected in K2EDTA tubes by collaborating institutions according to the institutions' own protocols. Collaborator samples were shipped for TCRbeta analysis as frozen whole blood, isolated PBMCs, or DNA extracted from either sample type. The immunoSEQ Assay, a bias-controlled multiplex PCR, was used to amplify TCRbeta CDR3 regions from genomic DNA. As for the original processing: The number of nucleated cells in each sample was estimated by amplification of reference gene primers within the assay. To quantify the absolute abundance of each unique TCRbeta CDR3 rearrangement, sequence reads were collapsed and filtered. For each sample, productive Simpson clonality was calculated as the square root of Simpson's diversity index over productive rearrangements. What TCRdb holds here is the immuneACCESS table cut down to in-frame rearrangements. Part of the clones is not present; checked against another copy, under half of the missing clones reflect an unresolved V gene, and the others are unexplained. V, J and clone size are taken as reported in that table, and D and trimming were inferred from the DNA itself. This sample has some 190,000 clones in its table, and roughly 81% of those were observed once. The top ten hold roughly 4.6% of the sample.

The sequencing input was peripheral blood. The clonotype was recovered from a woman aged 70 to 79 with active or convalescent COVID-19. The V and J genes are TRBV7-9 and TRBJ2-7; 11 junctional bases match TRBD1. The CDR3 sequence is CASSSDRGRVYEQYF. Here is the DNA: TGTGCCAGCAGCTCGGACAGGGGGCGAGTGTACGAGCAGTACTTC.